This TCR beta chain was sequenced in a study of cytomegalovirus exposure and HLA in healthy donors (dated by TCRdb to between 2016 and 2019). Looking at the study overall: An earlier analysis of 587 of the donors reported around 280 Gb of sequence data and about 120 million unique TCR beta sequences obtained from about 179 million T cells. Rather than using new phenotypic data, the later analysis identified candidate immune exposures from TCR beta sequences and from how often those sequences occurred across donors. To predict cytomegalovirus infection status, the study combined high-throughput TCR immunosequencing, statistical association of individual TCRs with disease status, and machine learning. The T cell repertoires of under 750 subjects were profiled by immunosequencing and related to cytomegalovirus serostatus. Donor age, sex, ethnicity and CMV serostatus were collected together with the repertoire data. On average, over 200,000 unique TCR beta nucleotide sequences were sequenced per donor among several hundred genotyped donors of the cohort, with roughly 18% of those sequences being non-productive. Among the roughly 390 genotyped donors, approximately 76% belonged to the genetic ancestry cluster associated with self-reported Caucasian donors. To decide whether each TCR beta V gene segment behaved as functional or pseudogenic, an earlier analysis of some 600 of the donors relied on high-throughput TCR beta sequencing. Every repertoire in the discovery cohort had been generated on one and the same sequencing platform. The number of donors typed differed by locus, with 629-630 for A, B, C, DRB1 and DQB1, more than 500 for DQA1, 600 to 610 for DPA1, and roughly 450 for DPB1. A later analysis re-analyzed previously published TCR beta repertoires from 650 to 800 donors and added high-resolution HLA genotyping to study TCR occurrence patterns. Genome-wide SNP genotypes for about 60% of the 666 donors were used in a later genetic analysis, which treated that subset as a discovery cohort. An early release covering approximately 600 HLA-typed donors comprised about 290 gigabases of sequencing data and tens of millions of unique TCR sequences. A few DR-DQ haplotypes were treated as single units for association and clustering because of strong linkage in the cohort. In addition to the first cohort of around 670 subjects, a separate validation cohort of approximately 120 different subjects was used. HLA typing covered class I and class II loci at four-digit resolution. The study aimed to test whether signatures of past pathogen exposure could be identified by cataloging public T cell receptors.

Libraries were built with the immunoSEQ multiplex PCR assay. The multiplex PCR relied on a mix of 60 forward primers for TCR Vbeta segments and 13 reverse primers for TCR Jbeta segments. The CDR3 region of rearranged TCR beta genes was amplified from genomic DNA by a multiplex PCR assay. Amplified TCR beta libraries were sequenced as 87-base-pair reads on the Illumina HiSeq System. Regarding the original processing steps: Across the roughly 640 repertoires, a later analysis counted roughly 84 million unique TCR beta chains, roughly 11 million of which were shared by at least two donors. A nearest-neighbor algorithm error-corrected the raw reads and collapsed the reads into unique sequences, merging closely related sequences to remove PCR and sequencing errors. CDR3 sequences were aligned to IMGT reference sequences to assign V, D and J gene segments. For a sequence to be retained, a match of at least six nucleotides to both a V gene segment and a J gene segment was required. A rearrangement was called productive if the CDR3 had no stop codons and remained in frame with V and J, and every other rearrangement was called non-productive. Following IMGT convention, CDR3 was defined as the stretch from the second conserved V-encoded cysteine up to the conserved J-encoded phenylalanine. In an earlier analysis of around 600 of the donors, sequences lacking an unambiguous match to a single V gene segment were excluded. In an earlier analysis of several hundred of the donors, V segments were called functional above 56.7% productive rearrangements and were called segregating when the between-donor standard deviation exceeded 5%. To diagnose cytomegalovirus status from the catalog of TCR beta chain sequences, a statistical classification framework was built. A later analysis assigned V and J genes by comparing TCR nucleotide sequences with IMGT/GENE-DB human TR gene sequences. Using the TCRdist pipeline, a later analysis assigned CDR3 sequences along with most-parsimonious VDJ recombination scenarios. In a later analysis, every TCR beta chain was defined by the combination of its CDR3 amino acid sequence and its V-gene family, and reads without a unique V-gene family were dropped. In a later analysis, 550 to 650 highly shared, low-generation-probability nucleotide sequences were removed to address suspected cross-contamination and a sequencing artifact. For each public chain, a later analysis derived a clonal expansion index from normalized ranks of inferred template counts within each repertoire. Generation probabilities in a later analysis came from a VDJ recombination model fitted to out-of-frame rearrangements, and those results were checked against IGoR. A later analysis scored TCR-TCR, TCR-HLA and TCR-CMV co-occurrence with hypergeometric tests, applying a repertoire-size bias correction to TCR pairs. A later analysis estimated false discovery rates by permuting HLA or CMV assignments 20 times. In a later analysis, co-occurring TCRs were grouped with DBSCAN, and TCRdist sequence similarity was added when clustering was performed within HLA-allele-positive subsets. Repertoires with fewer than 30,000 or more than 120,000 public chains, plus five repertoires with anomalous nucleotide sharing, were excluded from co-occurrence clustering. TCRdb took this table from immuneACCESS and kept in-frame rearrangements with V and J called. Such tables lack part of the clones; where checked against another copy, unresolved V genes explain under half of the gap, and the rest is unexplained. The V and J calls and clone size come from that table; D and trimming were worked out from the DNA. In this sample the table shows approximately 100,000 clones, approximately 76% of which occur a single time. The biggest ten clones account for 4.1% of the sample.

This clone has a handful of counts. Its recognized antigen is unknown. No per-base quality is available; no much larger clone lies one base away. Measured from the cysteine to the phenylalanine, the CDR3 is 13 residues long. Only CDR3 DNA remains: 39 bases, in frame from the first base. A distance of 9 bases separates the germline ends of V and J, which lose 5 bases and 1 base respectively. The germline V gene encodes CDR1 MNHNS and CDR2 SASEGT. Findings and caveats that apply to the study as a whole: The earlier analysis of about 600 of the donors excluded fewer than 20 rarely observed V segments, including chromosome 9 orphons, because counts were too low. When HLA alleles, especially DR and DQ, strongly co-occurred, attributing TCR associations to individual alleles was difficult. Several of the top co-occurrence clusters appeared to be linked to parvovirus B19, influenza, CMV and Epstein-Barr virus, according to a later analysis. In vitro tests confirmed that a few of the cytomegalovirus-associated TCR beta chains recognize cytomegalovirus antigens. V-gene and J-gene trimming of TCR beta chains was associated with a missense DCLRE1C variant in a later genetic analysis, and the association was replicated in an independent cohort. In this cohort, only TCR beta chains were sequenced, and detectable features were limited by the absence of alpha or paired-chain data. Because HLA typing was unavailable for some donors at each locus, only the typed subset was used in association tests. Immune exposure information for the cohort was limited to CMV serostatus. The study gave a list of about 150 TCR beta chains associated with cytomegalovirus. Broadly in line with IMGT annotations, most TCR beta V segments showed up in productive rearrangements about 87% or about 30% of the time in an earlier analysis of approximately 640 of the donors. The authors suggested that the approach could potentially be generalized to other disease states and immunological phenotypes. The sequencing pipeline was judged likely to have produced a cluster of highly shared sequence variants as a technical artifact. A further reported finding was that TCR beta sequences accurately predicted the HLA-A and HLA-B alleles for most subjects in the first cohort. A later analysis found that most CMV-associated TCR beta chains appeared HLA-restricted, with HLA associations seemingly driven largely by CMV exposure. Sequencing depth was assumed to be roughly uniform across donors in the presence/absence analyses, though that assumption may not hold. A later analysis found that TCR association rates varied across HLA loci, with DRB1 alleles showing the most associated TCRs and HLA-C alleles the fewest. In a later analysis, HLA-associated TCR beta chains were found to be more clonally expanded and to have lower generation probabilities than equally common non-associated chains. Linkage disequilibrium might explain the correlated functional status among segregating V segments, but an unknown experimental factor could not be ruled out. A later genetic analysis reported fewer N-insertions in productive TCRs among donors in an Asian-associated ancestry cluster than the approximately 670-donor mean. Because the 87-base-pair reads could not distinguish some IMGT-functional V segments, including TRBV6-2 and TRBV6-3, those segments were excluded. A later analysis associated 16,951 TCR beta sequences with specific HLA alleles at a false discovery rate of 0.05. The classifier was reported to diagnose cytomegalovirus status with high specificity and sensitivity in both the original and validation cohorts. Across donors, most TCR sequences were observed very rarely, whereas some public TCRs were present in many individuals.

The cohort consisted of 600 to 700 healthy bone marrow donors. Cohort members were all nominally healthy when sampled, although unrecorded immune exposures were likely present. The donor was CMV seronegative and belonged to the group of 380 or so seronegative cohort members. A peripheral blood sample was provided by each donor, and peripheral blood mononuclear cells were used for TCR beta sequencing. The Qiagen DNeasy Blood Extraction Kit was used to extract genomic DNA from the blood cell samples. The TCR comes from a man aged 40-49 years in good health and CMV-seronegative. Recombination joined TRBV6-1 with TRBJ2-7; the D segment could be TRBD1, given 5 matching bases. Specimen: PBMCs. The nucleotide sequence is TGTGCCAGCAGTTCGCAGGGTTCCTACGAGCAGTACTTC. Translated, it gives CASSSQGSYEQYF.